What follows are 30 T cell receptor beta chains derived from one specimen sequenced in a study of preoperative IRX-2 immunotherapy in early breast cancer (dated by TCRdb to between 2018 and 2021). Receptor libraries were prepared by the immunoSEQ multiplex PCR assay. The table comes from immuneACCESS by way of TCRdb, which keeps in-frame sequences with V and J called. Part of the clones is missing from these tables; in studies checked, under half for an unresolved V gene and the rest for unknown reasons. This sample lists about 98,000 clones; roughly 90% were detected once. The ten largest clones take up around 2% of the sample. The treatment or condition label for this specimen denotes: preoperative locoregional IRX-2 cytokine immunotherapy. The sample was tumor tissue, taken after IRX-2 immunotherapy. The source is a human donor with breast cancer.

The V gene is TRBV6-1, the J gene TRBJ1-4; D perhaps matches TRBD1 (5 bases). The ends were cut back, 1 base at V and 14 bases at J, with 17 bases in the middle. Per germline, CDR1 MNHNS and CDR2 SASEGT. The CDR3 is 14 amino acids. CDR3 DNA: TGTGCCAGCAGTGAAGTGTTGGTGACAGCTCGTCTGTTTTTT. It specifies CASSEVLVTARLFF.

The chain combines TRBV25-1 with TRBJ2-7; D might be TRBD1 (7 bases). The germline gives CDR1 MGHDK, CDR2 SYGVNS. This CDR3 is 17 amino acids long. The V gene lost 2 bases and the J gene lost 0 bases, with 17 bases spanning the gap. The CDR3 loop is CASSEAGQRGRSYEQYF. CDR3 coding DNA: TGTGCCAGCAGTGAAGCGGGACAGCGCGGCCGCTCCTACGAGCAGTACTTC.

The genes are TRBV6-8 and TRBJ2-6; tentative D call: TRBD2 (6 bases). The CDR3 has 15 amino acids. The germline V and J ends were trimmed by 6 bases and 2 bases, with 11 bases remaining between them. Germline V lookup: CDR1 MNHGY, CDR2 SAAAGT. The CDR3 DNA reads TGTGCCAGCAGGGGGGGTGCAGCTGGGGCCAACGTCCTGACTTTC. This translates into CASRGGAAGANVLTF.

The rearrangement joins TRBV5-1 to TRBJ1-2; TRBD1 agrees at 7 bases. The CDR3 is 14 amino acids. V shed 5 bases and J 0 bases; nucleotides not matched to a gene: 4. Germline V gene sequence: CDR1 SGHRS, CDR2 YFSETQ. The CDR3 is CASRTGQSNYGYTF. The CDR3 region has the DNA TGCGCCAGCAGGACAGGGCAGTCTAACTATGGCTACACCTTC.

V gene TRBV11-3 combines with J gene TRBJ1-2; D uncertain. V gave up 5 bases and J gave up 3 bases, with 16 bases separating them. The germline CDR1 and CDR2 sequences are SGHNT and YENEEA. The CDR3 has 15 amino acids. CDR3 DNA sequence: TGTGCCAGCAGCCTGGACCCCCAGGAAGACTATGGCTACACCTTC. Translation gives CASSLDPQEDYGYTF.

The chain has TRBV18 and TRBJ1-1; 7 bases fit TRBD1. The CDR3 totals 15 residues. Trimming at V came to 1 base and at J to 3 bases, leaving 5 bases not matched to a gene. Germline V gene data show CDR1 as KGHSH and CDR2 as LQKENI. Here the CDR3 reads CASSPQGAPDTEAFF. In nucleotides, the CDR3 is TGTGCCAGCTCACCACAGGGGGCGCCGGACACTGAAGCTTTCTTT.

The chain uses TRBV5-1 and TRBJ1-5; 7 positions match TRBD1. From germline, CDR1 is SGHRS and CDR2 YFSETQ. V shed 3 bases, J shed 5 bases, and the junction held 11 bases outside the gene matches. The CDR3 covers 16 residues. The CDR3 region has the DNA TGCGCCAGCAGCTCCGGACCCGGGACAGAGGATCAGCCCCAGCATTTT. Its translation: CASSSGPGTEDQPQHF.

The CDR3 region is CASRDDSYEQYF. For the CDR3, the DNA is TGTGCCAGTAGGGACGACTCCTACGAGCAGTACTTC. The chain is built from TRBV12-5 and TRBJ2-7; D is tentatively TRBD1 or TRBD2 (5 bases each). Germline values: CDR1 LGHNT, CDR2 FRNRAP. The CDR3 covers 12 residues. The variable domain in full, completed from reference TRBV12-5 and TRBJ2-7, reads DARVTQTPRHKVTEMGQEVTMRCQPILGHNTVFWYRQTMMQGLELLAYFRNRAPLDDSGMPKDRFSAEMPDATLATLKIQPSEPRDSAVYFCASRDDSYEQYFGPGTRLTVT.

The rearrangement joins TRBV30 to TRBJ1-2; D unresolved. This CDR3 comprises 13 residues. The V end lost 2 bases, the J end lost 4 bases, and 11 bases lay between the germline ends. The V gene's germline CDR1 is GTSNPN and CDR2 SVGIG (reference sequence). The CDR3 sequence: CAWSRQKTYGYTF. CDR3 coding DNA: TGTGCCTGGAGTCGCCAGAAGACCTATGGCTACACCTTC.

The chain joins TRBV11-3 to TRBJ1-1; 9 nucleotides agree with TRBD1. The CDR3 spans 17 residues. The J segment lost 1 base and the V segment lost 2 bases, leaving 8 bases of the junction unmatched. Per germline, CDR1 SGHNT and CDR2 YENEEA. The CDR3 protein is CASSLIGPGQGNTEAFF. For the CDR3, the DNA is TGTGCCAGCAGCTTAATTGGCCCGGGACAGGGGAACACTGAAGCTTTCTTT.

V gene TRBV29-1 combines with J gene TRBJ2-3, with 12 bases lining up with TRBD1. The CDR3 extends over 12 amino acids. Germline V gene data show CDR1 as SQVTM and CDR2 as ANQGSEA. CDR3 sequence (DNA): TGCGCAGGGGACAGGGGGCTGGATACGCAGTATTTT. Its translation: CAGDRGLDTQYF.

The J gene is TRBJ2-3, the V gene TRBV19; TRBD1 matches 7 bases. V trimming: 3 bases; J trimming: 5 bases; junction bases outside the gene matches: 11. Germline V gene lookup returns CDR1 LNHDA and CDR2 SQIVND (reference sequence). The CDR3 is made up of 16 amino acids. The chain's CDR3 is CASSILPGGRKDTQYF. CDR3 DNA sequence: TGTGCCAGTAGTATTCTCCCAGGGGGACGGAAAGATACGCAGTATTTT.

This clone was picked up one time. The V call is TRBV5-1, the J call TRBJ2-6; possible D gene TRBD2, 6 bases. Germline assignment: CDR1 SGHRS and CDR2 YFSETQ. This CDR3 has 15 residues. Trimming removed 7 bases at V and 0 bases at J, with 11 bases between. Here the CDR3 reads CASHYGSSGANVLTF. The CDR3 DNA sequence: TGCGCCAGCCATTACGGGAGCTCTGGGGCCAACGTCCTGACTTTC. The complete variable domain, with remaining parts taken from reference TRBV5-1 and TRBJ2-6, reads KAGVTQTPRYLIKTRGQQVTLSCSPISGHRSVSWYQQTPGQGLQFLFEYFSETQRNKGNFPGRFSGRQFSNSRSEMNVSTLELGDSALYLCASHYGSSGANVLTFGAGSRLTVL.

This clone was detected once. The chain carries TRBV28 and TRBJ1-6, with D possibly being TRBD1 (5 bases). Trimming removed 6 bases from V and 3 bases from J, with 12 bases in between. Germline V gene lookup returns CDR1 MDHEN and CDR2 SYDVKM. This CDR3 has 15 residues. This CDR3 reads CASSQRQHYNSPLHF. Written as DNA, the CDR3 is TGTGCCAGCAGCCAAAGACAGCACTATAATTCACCCCTCCACTTT. Drawing the rest from reference TRBV28 and TRBJ1-6, the complete variable domain is DVKVTQSSRYLVKRTGEKVFLECVQDMDHENMFWYRQDPGLGLRLIYFSYDVKMKEKGDIPEGYSVSREKKERFSLILESASTNQTSMYLCASSQRQHYNSPLHFGNGTRLTVT.

This clone was observed a handful of times. The chain uses TRBV5-1 and TRBJ1-1; TRBD1 matches 10 bases. The CDR3 has 15 amino acids. J was trimmed by 2 bases and V by 4 bases; bases with no gene match: 5. The V gene's germline CDR1 is SGHRS and CDR2 YFSETQ. Written as DNA, the CDR3 is TGCGCCAGCAGCCTGGGACAGGGGTTTAACACTGAAGCTTTCTTT. It yields the protein CASSLGQGFNTEAFF.

The rearrangement uses TRBV10-2 and TRBJ1-1; TRBD1 aligns across 7 bases. This CDR3 spans 14 amino acids. V gave up 5 bases and J gave up 0 bases; unmatched junction bases: 3. Germline CDR1 and CDR2: WSHSY and SAAADI. CDR3 in DNA: TGCGCCAGCAGTCTCACAGGGGTGAACACTGAAGCTTTCTTT. Translated: CASSLTGVNTEAFF.

The gene calls are TRBV1 and TRBJ2-5. TRBV1 is a pseudogene segment. The CDR3 length is 15 residues. The CDR3 protein is CASSQVGPKLGTQYF. The CDR3 nucleotides read TGCGCCAGCAGCCAAGTGGGTCCTAAACTCGGAACCCAGTACTTC.

This clone was counted only a few times. This chain connects TRBV18 to TRBJ2-5; D is unresolved. Germline values: CDR1 KGHSH, CDR2 LQKENI. The germline V and J ends were trimmed by 1 base and 1 base, with 4 bases remaining between them. This CDR3 spans 13 amino acids. CDR3 DNA sequence: TGTGCCAGCTCACCACGTCGCCAAGAGACCCAGTACTTC. Translating gives CASSPRRQETQYF.

This clone was seen a few times. The V call is TRBV6-8, the J call TRBJ1-2; 11 bases fit TRBD1. Germline CDR1 reads MNHGY; CDR2 reads SAAAGT. The CDR3 contains 15 residues. Germline trimming cut 5 bases from V and 7 bases from J; bases unmatched to any gene: 9. The chain's CDR3 is CASSGGDRGNRGYTF. The CDR3 region has the DNA TGTGCCAGCAGTGGAGGGGACAGGGGGAATCGTGGCTACACCTTC.

V and J are TRBV19 and TRBJ1-2; TRBD1 might be the D (5 bases). Germline lookup yields CDR1 LNHDA and CDR2 SQIVND (reference sequence). This CDR3 comprises 15 residues. Trimming removed 3 bases from V and 3 bases from J, with 14 bases in between. The DNA for the CDR3 is TGTGCCAGTAGTATCCGGGTCCTGGGGGACTATGGCTACACCTTC. Translating gives CASSIRVLGDYGYTF.

The chain employs TRBV28 and TRBJ2-7, with D possibly being TRBD1 (6 bases). Germline values: CDR1 MDHEN, CDR2 SYDVKM. V shed 2 bases and J shed 11 bases, with 16 bases lying between them. The CDR3 runs 13 residues. In DNA form, the CDR3 reads TGTGCCAGCAGTTTACAAGGACTCACAGGGAAGTACTTC. This translates into CASSLQGLTGKYF.

This chain uses TRBV18 with TRBJ2-1, with D maybe TRBD2 (6 bases). This CDR3 contains 15 residues. Trimming stripped 6 bases from V and 1 base from J, with 13 bases between. The germline gives CDR1 KGHSH, CDR2 LQKENI. The chain's CDR3 is CASSQMSGSYNEQFF. As DNA, the CDR3 is TGTGCCAGCTCCCAAATGAGCGGGTCCTACAATGAGCAGTTCTTC. The full variable domain, its missing parts supplied by reference TRBV18 and TRBJ2-1, is NAGVMQNPRHLVRRRGQEARLRCSPMKGHSHVYWYRQLPEEGLKFMVYLQKENIIDESGMPKERFSAEFPKEGPSILRIQQVVRGDSAAYFCASSQMSGSYNEQFFGPGTRLTVL.

The CDR3 is CASSEQHNYGYTF. CDR3 DNA sequence: TGTGCCAGCTCAGAACAGCATAACTATGGCTACACCTTC. The V call is TRBV18, the J call TRBJ1-2; D remains unclear. This CDR3 has 13 amino acids. V lost 5 bases, J lost 1 base, and 8 bases lay in between. CDR1 is KGHSH, CDR2 LQKENI, per germline.

The chain uses TRBV14 and TRBJ1-2; no clear D. The V and J ends lost 2 bases and 1 base respectively, with 5 bases between them. Germline V gene data show CDR1 as SGHDN and CDR2 as FVKESK. The CDR3 is made up of 13 amino acids. The CDR3 spells CASSQLDNYGYTF. DNA of the CDR3: TGTGCCAGCAGCCAATTAGATAACTATGGCTACACCTTC.

This clone came up a few times. The chain is built from TRBV28 and TRBJ1-6, with 7 bases fitting TRBD1. Germline V gives CDR1 MDHEN, CDR2 SYDVKM. CDR3 length: 20 amino acids. V lost 4 bases to trimming and J lost 7 bases; unmatched junction nucleotides: 22. This chain's CDR3 is CASSYRQGLIIADLNSPLHF. DNA of the CDR3: TGTGCCAGCAGTTATAGACAGGGCCTGATTATCGCAGACCTAAATTCACCCCTCCACTTT.

This clone showed up just a few times. This chain's CDR3 is CASSPGTGPYGYTF. For the CDR3, the DNA is TGTGCCAGCTCACCGGGAACAGGGCCTTACGGCTACACCTTC. The chain combines TRBV18 with TRBJ1-2, with D perhaps TRBD1 (6 bases). V was shortened by 3 bases and J by 8 bases, with 16 bases between the two germline ends. The CDR3 sequence is 14 residues long. Germline V gene data show CDR1 as KGHSH and CDR2 as LQKENI.

This clone was counted once. The chain carries TRBV18 and TRBJ1-1; tentatively, D is TRBD1 (6 bases). Between the trimmed V and J ends, which lost 2 bases and 4 bases, there was a span of 14 bases. Germline V gene data show CDR1 as KGHSH and CDR2 as LQKENI. CDR3 length equals 15 residues. The CDR3 bases are TGTGCCAGCTCACCAGGGGGCAGGGGCGGCACTGAAGCTTTCTTT. The encoded protein is CASSPGGRGGTEAFF.

V usage is TRBV28 and J usage is TRBJ2-7; D remains unclear. The CDR3 is 14 residues long. V lost 5 bases, J lost 3 bases, and 14 bases lay in between. CDR1 and CDR2 (germline): MDHEN, SYDVKM. The CDR3 here is CASSPPQTIYEQYF. As DNA, the CDR3 is TGTGCCAGCAGTCCCCCCCAGACAATCTACGAGCAGTACTTC.

The rearrangement uses TRBV28 and TRBJ2-7, with TRBD1 identical over 8 bases. Trimming took 2 bases from V and 4 from J; bases not matched to a gene: 10. The CDR3 loop spans 16 amino acids. Germline assignment: CDR1 MDHEN and CDR2 SYDVKM. This chain's CDR3 is CASSLISQGARYEQYF. The CDR3 coding sequence is TGTGCCAGCAGTTTAATCTCCCAGGGGGCGCGGTACGAGCAGTACTTC. Supplemented by reference TRBV28 and TRBJ2-7, the full variable domain reads DVKVTQSSRYLVKRTGEKVFLECVQDMDHENMFWYRQDPGLGLRLIYFSYDVKMKEKGDIPEGYSVSREKKERFSLILESASTNQTSMYLCASSLISQGARYEQYFGPGTRLTVT.

The J gene is TRBJ2-2, the V gene TRBV5-1, with D possibly being TRBD2 (6 bases). The CDR3 has 14 residues. Looked up from germline, CDR1 is SGHRS and CDR2 is YFSETQ. V lost 0 bases, J lost 8 bases, and 11 bases lay in between. This chain's CDR3 is CASSLGLDSGELFF. CDR3 bases: TGCGCCAGCAGCTTGGGACTAGACTCGGGGGAGCTGTTTTTT.